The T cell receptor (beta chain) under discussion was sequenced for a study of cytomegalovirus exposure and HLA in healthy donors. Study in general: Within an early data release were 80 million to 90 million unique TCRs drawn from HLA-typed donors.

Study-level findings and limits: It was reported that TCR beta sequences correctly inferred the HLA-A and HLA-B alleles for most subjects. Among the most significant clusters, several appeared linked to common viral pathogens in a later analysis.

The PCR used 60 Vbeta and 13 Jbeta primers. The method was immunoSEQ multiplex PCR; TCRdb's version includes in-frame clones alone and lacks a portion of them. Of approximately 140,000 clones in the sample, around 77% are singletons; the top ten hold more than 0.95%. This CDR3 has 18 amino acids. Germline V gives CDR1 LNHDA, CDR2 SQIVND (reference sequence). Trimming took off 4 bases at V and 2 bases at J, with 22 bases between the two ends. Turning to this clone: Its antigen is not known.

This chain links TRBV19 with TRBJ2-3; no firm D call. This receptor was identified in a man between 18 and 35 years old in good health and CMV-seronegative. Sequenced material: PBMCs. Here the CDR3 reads CASSTPVLSDFYTDTQYF. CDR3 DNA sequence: TGTGCCAGTAGTACCCCAGTTTTGAGCGACTTTTACACAGATACGCAGTATTTT.